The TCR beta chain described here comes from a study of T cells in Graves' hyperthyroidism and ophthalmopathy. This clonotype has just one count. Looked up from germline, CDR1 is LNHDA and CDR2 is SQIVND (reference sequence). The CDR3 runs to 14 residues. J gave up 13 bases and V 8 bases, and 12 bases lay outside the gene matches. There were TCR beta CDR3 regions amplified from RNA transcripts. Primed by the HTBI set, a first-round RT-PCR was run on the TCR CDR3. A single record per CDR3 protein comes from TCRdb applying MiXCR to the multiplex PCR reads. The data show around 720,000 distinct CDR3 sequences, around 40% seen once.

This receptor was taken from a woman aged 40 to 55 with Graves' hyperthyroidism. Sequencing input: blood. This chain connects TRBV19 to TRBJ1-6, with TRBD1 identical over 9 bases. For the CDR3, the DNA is TGTGCCAGTCGTCCGGGACAGGGAAGTCAGCCCCTCCACTTT. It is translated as CASRPGQGSQPLHF.